The 3 T cell receptor beta chains reported below all come from one sample, sequenced in a study of monozygotic twins with inflammatory bowel disease. Following a re-call of the 5' RACE reads, TCRdb has one entry per CDR3 protein and lacks DNA. The sample's table shows around 150,000 distinct CDR3 sequences. The sample was blood. All receptors come from a human donor with ulcerative colitis or Crohn's disease, or a healthy co-twin of an affected twin (not recorded which).

This sequence joins TRBV20-1 and TRBJ2-3. In germline, CDR1 is DFQATT, CDR2 SNEGSKA (reference sequence). The CDR3 covers 17 residues. CDR3 protein: CSARDAWQGLATDTQYF.

This chain joins TRBV10-3 and TRBJ2-7; TCRdb's assignment of TRBD1 cannot be checked, as there is no DNA. Germline V gene lookup returns CDR1 ENHRY and CDR2 SYGVKD. CDR3 length equals 13 residues. CDR3 sequence: CAIRVQGTGGQYF.

The rearrangement uses TRBV7-9 and TRBJ2-7. CDR3 length: 11 amino acids. The germline CDR1 and CDR2 sequences are SEHNR and FQNEAQ (reference sequence). CDR3 protein: CASSLRSEQYF.